These 18 T cell receptor beta chains were all obtained from the same sample, sequenced in a study of T cell responses to AZD1222 COVID-19 vaccine. The method was immunoSEQ multiplex PCR; TCRdb's version includes in-frame clones alone and lacks a portion of them. The sample has about 200,000 clones, approximately 89% seen once. The source was peripheral blood, collected 28 days after the second AZD1222 dose. The receptor set was obtained from an adult who received the AZD1222 COVID-19 vaccine.

V is TRBV6-1 and J is TRBJ1-1; D is unresolved. Trimming pared 3 bases from V and 5 bases from J, leaving 10 bases between. The germline V gene has CDR1 MNHNS and CDR2 SASEGT. This CDR3 has 13 amino acids. The CDR3 DNA follows: TGTGCCAGCAGTGACAGACGTCAAACTGAAGCTTTCTTT. Protein product: CASSDRRQTEAFF.

J is TRBJ2-7 and V is TRBV14; 8 bases fit TRBD2. V gave up 1 base and J gave up 0 bases; unmatched junction bases: 2. The CDR3 has 15 amino acids. Germline V gene sequence: CDR1 SGHDN, CDR2 FVKESK. The chain's CDR3 is CASSQGLASSYEQYF. The CDR3 nucleotides read TGTGCCAGCAGCCAAGGACTAGCGAGCTCCTACGAGCAGTACTTC.

The chain combines TRBV7-2 with TRBJ1-1, with D perhaps matching TRBD1 (5 bases). V lost 1 base to trimming and J lost 6 bases, with 15 bases between them. This CDR3 is 15 amino acids long. CDR1 is SGHTA, CDR2 FQGNSA, per germline. CDR3 bases: TGTGCCAGCAGCTTAGACGGCCAGGGATGGTCTGAAGCTTTCTTT. Its protein is CASSLDGQGWSEAFF.

This clone was seen only once. This chain links TRBV27 with TRBJ1-1; D uncertain. Germline CDR1 and CDR2: MNHEY and SMNVEV (reference sequence). V was cut by 0 bases and J by 4 bases, with 6 bases left in between. CDR3 length: 13 amino acids. CDR3 in amino acids: CASSLSVGTEAFF. The CDR3 DNA is TGTGCCAGCAGTTTATCAGTGGGCACTGAAGCTTTCTTT.

The chain is built from TRBV5-5 and TRBJ2-2; possible D gene TRBD2, 6 bases. Germline values: CDR1 SGHKS, CDR2 YYEKEE (reference sequence). V lost 5 bases and J 2 bases, leaving 13 bases between the germline ends. The CDR3 consists of 15 residues. The CDR3 sequence is CASRRPGTNTGELFF. The CDR3 bases are TGTGCCAGCAGAAGGCCTGGGACTAACACCGGGGAGCTGTTTTTT.

This clone was seen a single time. J is TRBJ2-5 and V is TRBV29-1, with D uncertain. Germline V lookup: CDR1 SQVTM, CDR2 ANQGSEA. The V end lost 3 bases, the J end lost 3 bases, and 14 bases lay between the germline ends. CDR3 length: 14 amino acids. The CDR3 spells CSVERLLLKETQYF. The CDR3 region has the DNA TGCAGCGTTGAGCGGCTCCTTTTGAAAGAGACCCAGTACTTC.

This chain uses TRBV4-2 with TRBJ1-2, with TRBD1 as a possible D gene (6 bases). V lost 0 bases, J lost 2 bases, and 10 bases lay in between. From germline, CDR1 is LGHNA and CDR2 YNFKEQ. The CDR3 runs 15 residues. CDR3 coding DNA: TGTGCCAGCAGCCAAGAAGGGACATTGAACTATGGCTACACCTTC. This gives the protein CASSQEGTLNYGYTF.

This clone turned up a few times. The chain is built from TRBV4-1 and TRBJ1-5; TRBD1 is a possible D gene (5 bases). Germline V CDR1 and CDR2: MGHRA, YSYEKL. Trimming removed 0 bases at V and 4 bases at J, with 13 bases between. This CDR3 spans 16 amino acids. The CDR3 DNA is TGCGCCAGCAGCCAAGAGGAGGGGATGTGGAATCAGCCCCAGCATTTT. It yields the protein CASSQEEGMWNQPQHF.

V usage is TRBV5-5 and J usage is TRBJ2-7, with D unresolved. CDR1 and CDR2 from the germline V gene are SGHKS and YYEKEE (reference sequence). V dropped 0 bases and J dropped 6 bases, with 19 bases sitting between them. The CDR3 is made up of 16 amino acids. In nucleotides, the CDR3 is TGTGCCAGCAGCTTGGGTTACCGGCCATCCTCTATCGAGCAGTACTTC. Protein: CASSLGYRPSSIEQYF.

The rearrangement links TRBV6-2 or TRBV6-3 to TRBJ1-5, with 7 bases identical to TRBD1. With 0 bases clipped from V and 7 bases from J, the junction kept 6 bases outside the gene matches. The germline V gene has CDR1 MNHEY and CDR2 SVGEGT. The CDR3 loop spans 15 amino acids. The CDR3 loop reads CASSYSRATGQPQHF. The CDR3 nucleotides read TGTGCCAGCAGTTACTCGAGAGCGACAGGGCAGCCCCAGCATTTT.

This clone was observed a single time. The chain joins TRBV19 to TRBJ2-7, with 13 positions matching TRBD2. The CDR3 contains 17 residues. J was trimmed by 2 bases and V by 1 base; bases with no gene match: 5. Germline V gives CDR1 LNHDA, CDR2 SQIVND (reference sequence). The CDR3 DNA follows: TGTGCCAGTAGTATAGGAGGACTAGCGGGAGTCCCCTACGAGCAGTACTTC. This translates into CASSIGGLAGVPYEQYF.

The CDR3 region has the DNA TGTGCCATCAGTGTGAGAGGTCCCTACGAGCAGTACTTC. Translation: CAISVRGPYEQYF. The genes are TRBV10-3 and TRBJ2-7, with D unclear. The CDR3 totals 13 residues. V gave up 4 bases and J gave up 2 bases, with 9 bases separating them. CDR1 is ENHRY, CDR2 SYGVKD, per germline.

The CDR3 nucleotides read TGTGCCAGCAGCCCCTCACAAGTATCCTACAATGAGCAGTTCTTC. It is translated as CASSPSQVSYNEQFF. The genes are TRBV7-3 and TRBJ2-1; D uncertain. The CDR3 is 15 residues long. The germline V gene encodes CDR1 SGHTA and CDR2 FQGTGA. Trimming removed 5 bases at V and 1 base at J, with 12 bases between.

The J gene is TRBJ1-2, the V gene TRBV2; D is unresolved. Trimming removed 7 bases at V and 4 bases at J, with 10 bases between. Germline CDR1 is SNHLY and CDR2 is FYNNEI. The CDR3 has 12 residues. In nucleotides, the CDR3 is TGTGCCAGCAATACAGAAGCCTATGGCTACACCTTC. The encoded protein is CASNTEAYGYTF. The variable domain in full, completed from reference TRBV2 and TRBJ1-2, reads EPEVTQTPSHQVTQMGQEVILRCVPISNHLYFYWYRQILGQKVEFLVSFYNNEISEKSEIFDDQFSVERPDGSNFTLKIRSTKLEDSAMYFCASNTEAYGYTFGSGTRLTVV.

This clone appeared once. This chain connects TRBV6-4 to TRBJ1-5; 8 bases map to TRBD1. The CDR3 is 15 residues long. J gave up 7 bases and V 2 bases, and 7 bases lay outside the gene matches. Germline lookup yields CDR1 MRHNA and CDR2 SNTAGT. CDR3 residues: CASSDPDRDRQPQHF. The CDR3 coding sequence is TGTGCCAGCAGTGACCCGGACAGGGATAGACAGCCCCAGCATTTT.

The V gene is TRBV28, the J gene TRBJ1-2; D perhaps matches TRBD1 (5 bases). V lost 6 bases and J lost 8, with 19 bases in between. The CDR3 runs to 14 residues. CDR1 MDHEN and CDR2 SYDVKM come from the germline V gene. The CDR3 bases are TGTGCCAGCAGACCACCCGCAGGGATTAGGGGCTACACCTTC. Its protein is CASRPPAGIRGYTF.

In this sample, this clone turned up once. This rearrangement joins TRBV9 to TRBJ1-2; D remains unclear. V was clipped by 4 bases and J by 1 base, with 11 bases between them. CDR1 is SGDLS, CDR2 YYNGEE, per germline. This CDR3 has 14 residues. The CDR3 nucleotides are TGTGCCAGCAGCCTTCGGACGGGTAACTATGGCTACACCTTC. Protein product: CASSLRTGNYGYTF.

The V gene is TRBV21-1, the J gene TRBJ1-2. TRBV21-1 is described as a pseudogene. The CDR3 contains 16 residues. DNA of the CDR3: TGTGCCAGCAGCATCAGAGACACCCGAGAGAGGGGTGGCTACACCTTC. Its protein product is CASSIRDTRERGGYTF.